This entry describes one TCR beta chain. Someone with COVID-19 had been met by exposed participants within 2 weeks before study entry. This specimen belongs to a study of blood T cell repertoires in COVID-19. Study as a whole: Some COVID-19 samples were acute and others convalescent; all came from the United States, Italy and Spain.

How the authors handled the data: Using reference gene primer amplification, nucleated cell counts were estimated. Clones were read by immunoSEQ multiplex PCR, and TCRdb kept only the in-frame ones, dropping some. V and J calls and clone size come straight from that table; D and trimming were deduced from the DNA. Of about 430,000 clones listed, roughly 88% are singletons. The CDR3 is 16 amino acids. V shed 1 base and J 1 base; nucleotides not matched to a gene: 6. Germline CDR1 LNHDA, CDR2 SQIVND (reference sequence). Sequencing used PBMCs or T cells enriched from blood (not recorded which). The chain carries TRBV19 and TRBJ2-7, with TRBD2 matching over 8 bases. The source of this sequence is a woman aged 18-30 years who had been exposed to COVID-19. Here the CDR3 DNA reads TGTGCCAGTAGTATAGTGGTGACTAGCGTTTCCTACGAGCAGTACTTC. It specifies CASSIVVTSVSYEQYF. Variable domain in full (rest from reference TRBV19 and TRBJ2-7): DGGITQSPKYLFRKEGQNVTLSCEQNLNHDAMYWYRQDPGQGLRLIYYSQIVNDFQKGDIAEGYSVSREKKESFPLTVTSAQKNPTAFYLCASSIVVTSVSYEQYFGPGTRLTVT.